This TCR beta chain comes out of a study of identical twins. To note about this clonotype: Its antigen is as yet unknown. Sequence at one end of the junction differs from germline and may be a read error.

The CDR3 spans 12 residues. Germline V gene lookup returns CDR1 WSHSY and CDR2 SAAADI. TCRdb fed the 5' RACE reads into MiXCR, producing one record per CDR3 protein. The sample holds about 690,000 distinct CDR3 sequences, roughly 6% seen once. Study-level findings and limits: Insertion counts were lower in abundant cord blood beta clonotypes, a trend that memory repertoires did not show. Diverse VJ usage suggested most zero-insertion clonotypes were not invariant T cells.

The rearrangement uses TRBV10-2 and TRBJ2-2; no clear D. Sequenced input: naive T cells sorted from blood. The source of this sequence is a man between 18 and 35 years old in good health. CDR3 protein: CAGSSRNRELFF. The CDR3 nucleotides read TGCGCCGGCAGTTCTAGGAACCGGGAGCTGTTTTTT.